This T cell receptor (beta chain) was captured by sequencing in a study of T cell repertoires in cytomegalovirus infection. Study background: Public TCR beta signatures indicated both CMV infection and matching HLA type.

One entry per CDR3 protein, called by TCRdb with MiXCR from the reads. The table records 400,000 or so distinct CDR3 sequences, around 32% of them present only once. The sample comprised PBMCs. The source is a human donor in good health (CMV status not recorded). Some clones in this sample may be carry-over from other donors' samples.

CDR3 sequence: CASTRDSSNTEAFF. The CDR3 region has the DNA TGTGCCAGCACCCGGGACTCGTCGAACACTGAAGCTTTCTTT. The chain carries TRBV6-1 and TRBJ1-1, with D perhaps matching TRBD1 (5 bases). Germline values: CDR1 MNHNS, CDR2 SASEGT. Trimming cost V 7 bases and J 1 base, with 13 bases left between them. The CDR3 runs 14 residues.